These T cell receptor beta chains were read from a single sample in a study of shared clonotypes between healthy human individuals. Measured with immunoSEQ multiplex PCR; TCRdb has only the in-frame clones, and not every one. In the table there are about 820,000 clones, about 92% of which are singletons. Material for sequencing was naive CD8+ T cells sorted from blood. Source of these receptors: a young man in good health. CDR3s include the opening cysteine and the closing phenylalanine or tryptophan. Clone size, where shown, is once, few, many, or a class for clones that have expanded.

14,NA,TRBV27,CASRQGGGSYEQYF
13,NA,TRBV27,CASSSLSSYEQYF
16,NA,TRBV11-2,CASSLEWAGGGNEQFF
13,NA,TRBV7-9,CASSASYPETQYF
16,few,TRBV27,CASTMGRGSSYNEQFF
15,NA,TRBV4-3,CASSQHLSSRTEAFF
12,NA,TRBV30,CAWHIGGQEQYF
14,NA,TRBV27,CASSLLGAGDGYTF
11,NA,TRBV20-1,CSAKDSGELFF
16,NA,TRBV6-5,CASSYTSGRAYNEQFF
15,NA,TRBV9,CASSQGVSVPEKLFF
13,NA,TRBV30,CAWGGTGNYEQYF
14,once,TRBV7-9,CASSPTSRSYEQYF
14,NA,TRBV28,CASSFGTGVGEQYF
13,NA,TRBV5-1,CASSLTGPTEAFF
12,NA,TRBV6-6,CASSYSGTQQFF
13,NA,TRBV7-9,CASGSSGIYEQYF
16,NA,TRBV5-1,CASSPGQGASYNEQFF
14,NA,TRBV5-1,CASSSGANGYEQYF
15,NA,TRBV29-1,CSVEGRGSLYNEQFF
15,once,TRBV19,CASRPNRGASYEQYF
16,NA,TRBV6-4,CASSDTGQQPNYGYTF
16,NA,TRBV4-3,CASSQGTSGSSYEQYF
17,few,TRBV18,CASSPEKPRYIQETQYF
14,NA,TRBV7-8,CASSLTSAKETQYF
14,NA,TRBV27,CASRGGQENYEQYF
18,NA,TRBV7-8,CASSLSGGRHSSYNEQFF
16,NA,TRBV5-1,CASSIRPSASANEQYF
16,NA,TRBV5-4,CASSHLSAGDAYEQYF
11,many,TRBV6-1,CASVLFYEQYF
14,NA,TRBV14,CASSRTQGAYEQYF
15,NA,TRBV10-2,CASSVAGVAYNEQFF
17,NA,TRBV9,CASSERGLAVSYNEQFF
13,NA,TRBV11-2,CASSLFDYNEQFF
16,NA,TRBV11-2,CASSPRLAGGTGELFF
16,NA,TRBV2,CASSDPTGEYQETQYF
15,once,TRBV6-5,CASSYGQGASREQYF
15,NA,TRBV30,CAWSVMGPEYNEQFF
15,NA,TRBV7-2,CASSLNLGQGREQYF
12,NA,TRBV14,CASSPLADEQFF
12,NA,TRBV27,CASSRPSNEQFF
14,NA,TRBV28,CASSSETGSNIQYF
16,NA,TRBV27,CASSRGVGRSTDTQYF
14,NA,TRBV7-2,CASSLDRESKTQYF
15,few,TRBV19,CASSVVAGGTDTQYF
17,once,TRBV21-1,CASSKGKGAGGPDEQYF
17,NA,TRBV7-9,CASRPTSGRVVGETQYF
16,NA,TRBV5-4,CASSLETSGDLETQYF
14,once,TRBV27,CASSLAALADTQYF
12,few,TRBV28,CASSPTDYEQYF
18,NA,TRBV5-5,CASRKRTMALAVNYGYTF
11,NA,TRBV20-1,CSAMGVDEQFF
15,NA,TRBV9,CASSPSGQYHNEQFF
17,NA,TRBV28,CASSNTGGGLDYNEQFF
15,NA,TRBV10-3,CAISESTGTFYGYTF
15,NA,TRBV6-1,CASSVLTAPNQPQHF
16,NA,TRBV28,CASSPYIGRDNQPQHF
14,NA,TRBV6-5,CASSQQGSAYEQYF
16,NA,TRBV9,CASSPEDRVSYTEAFF